This T cell receptor (beta chain) was found in a study of control samples from healthy donors and cancer patients (dated by TCRdb to between 2020 and 2021). Of note for this clone: What this receptor recognizes is not known. Base quality data are lacking; no much larger clone is found one base away.

Clipping removes 3 bases from V and 1 base from J, with 7 as the unmatched junction base count. Including the terminal cysteine and phenylalanine, the CDR3 comprises 16 residues. Only CDR3 DNA remains: 48 bases, in frame from the first base. Looking up the germline V gene yields CDR1 SGDLS and CDR2 YYNGEE. Library method: the immunoSEQ multiplex PCR assay. TCRdb holds this immuneACCESS table with in-frame rearrangements only. Some clones are missing; in checked studies, unresolved V genes explain under half, and the rest has no known cause. This sample has 35,000 to 50,000 clones in its table, and about 94% of those were observed once. The ten largest clones represent more than 20% of the sample.

Sequencing was performed on blood. This TCR derives from a man aged 55 to 70 in good health. The receptor chain draws on TRBV9 and TRBJ2-3, with 8 central nucleotides matching TRBD2. The CDR3 region has the sequence CASSETTSGRTDTQYF. The nucleotide sequence reads as follows: TGTGCCAGCAGCGAGACAACTAGCGGACGCACAGATACGCAGTATTTT.